A selection of T cell receptor beta chains follows, all from one sample in a study of identical twins. TCRdb called the 5' RACE reads again in MiXCR, with one record for every CDR3 protein. This sample has about 1.7 million distinct CDR3 sequences, with roughly 35% found just once. Sequenced: cord blood. The source is a newborn girl in good health. Both conserved end residues are trimmed from each CDR3. Each record gives: V gene, J gene, CDR3 length, D gene, CDR3 protein. A D gene is named only where the DNA matches it firmly.

V: TRBV6-6; J: TRBJ2-4; length: 12; D: -; CDR3: ASSPSFPKNIQY
V: TRBV6-6; J: TRBJ2-1; length: 14; D: TRBD2; CDR3: ASRHSSGGSYNEQF
V: TRBV15; J: TRBJ2-3; length: 14; D: -; CDR3: ATSTVRTVSTDTQY
V: TRBV12-3/TRBV12-4; J: TRBJ1-1; length: 10; D: -; CDR3: ASSRGALEAF
V: TRBV28; J: TRBJ1-2; length: 11; D: -; CDR3: ASRPGAPYGHT
V: TRBV4-1; J: -; length: 13; D: -; CDR3: ASSQETREQETQY
V: TRBV7-2; J: TRBJ2-3; length: 13; D: TRBD2; CDR3: ASSLSSGGADTQY
V: TRBV20-1; J: TRBJ2-1; length: 12; D: TRBD2; CDR3: SAIPTRGGNEQF
V: TRBV15; J: -; length: 12; D: -; CDR3: ATSRDNGYYEQY
V: TRBV2; J: TRBJ1-4; length: 14; D: TRBD1; CDR3: ASRFPLDRSREKLF
V: TRBV11-2; J: TRBJ2-7; length: 11; D: -; CDR3: ASSSWIDYEQY
V: TRBV5-1; J: TRBJ2-1; length: 12; D: TRBD2; CDR3: ASSLDGGANEQF
V: TRBV18; J: TRBJ2-7; length: 14; D: -; CDR3: ASSPRGLRGSYEQY
V: TRBV4-1; J: TRBJ1-1; length: 12; D: -; CDR3: ASSQEGGPTEAF
V: TRBV7-9; J: TRBJ2-1; length: 17; D: TRBD2; CDR3: ASSLVTGLAGGPYNEQF
V: TRBV24-1; J: TRBJ2-3; length: 17; D: TRBD2; CDR3: ATSDFAPLAGSVTDTQY
V: TRBV6-6; J: TRBJ2-7; length: 11; D: -; CDR3: ASRRGQSYEQY
V: TRBV3-1; J: TRBJ2-1; length: 15; D: TRBD2; CDR3: ASSQEPGTSPYNEQF
V: TRBV9; J: TRBJ1-2; length: 12; D: -; CDR3: ASSEQGSGFGYT
V: TRBV20-1; J: TRBJ1-5; length: 14; D: -; CDR3: SARDIGFNSNQPQH
V: TRBV7-2; J: TRBJ2-7; length: 15; D: -; CDR3: ASSLGRLVQWSYEQY
V: TRBV12-3/TRBV12-4; J: TRBJ2-3; length: 13; D: TRBD1; CDR3: ACSRDRASTDTQY
V: TRBV13; J: TRBJ2-7; length: 12; D: TRBD1; CDR3: ASSGTGFHYEQY
V: TRBV7-9; J: TRBJ1-1; length: 14; D: -; CDR3: ASSLGEIGRNTEAF
V: TRBV9; J: TRBJ2-3; length: 15; D: TRBD2; CDR3: ASSVGGGGFLTDTQY
V: TRBV3-1; J: TRBJ1-1; length: 10; D: -; CDR3: ASTQLGAEAF